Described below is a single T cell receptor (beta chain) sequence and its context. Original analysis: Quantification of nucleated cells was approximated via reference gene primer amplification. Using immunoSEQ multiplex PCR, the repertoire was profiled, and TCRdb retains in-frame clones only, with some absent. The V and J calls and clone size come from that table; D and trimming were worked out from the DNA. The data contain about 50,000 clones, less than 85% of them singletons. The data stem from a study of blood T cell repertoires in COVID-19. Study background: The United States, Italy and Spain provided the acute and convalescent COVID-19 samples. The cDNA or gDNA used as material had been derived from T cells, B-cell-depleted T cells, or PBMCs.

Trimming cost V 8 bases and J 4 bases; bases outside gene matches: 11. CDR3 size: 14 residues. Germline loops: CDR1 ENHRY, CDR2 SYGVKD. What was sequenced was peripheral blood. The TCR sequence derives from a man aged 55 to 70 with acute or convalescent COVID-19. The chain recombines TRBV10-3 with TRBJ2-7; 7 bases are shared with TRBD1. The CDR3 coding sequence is TGTGCCATCGCAGGACAGGCCGCATTATACGAGCAGTACTTC. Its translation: CAIAGQAALYEQYF.